Presented here are 23 T cell receptor beta chains from one specimen sequenced in a study of blood T cells in healthy people across ages. The use of a sample-barcoded 5' primer and a J-beta primer mix characterized a second PCR of 7 to 11 cycles. MiXCR, applied by TCRdb to the 5' RACE reads, yields one record per CDR3 protein. The sample carries 850,000 to 1,100,000 distinct CDR3 sequences, around two fifths recorded once. Sample: blood. These receptors came from a man aged 18 to 29 in good health.

This clonotype was recorded many times. This chain joins TRBV6-1 and TRBJ1-2; D not certain. Trimming stripped 2 bases from V and 4 bases from J, with 17 bases between. The length of the CDR3 is 16 residues. Germline V gene sequence: CDR1 MNHNS, CDR2 SASEGT. In DNA, the CDR3 is TGTGCCAGCAGTGAATTTATCCGAGACGTACGCTATGGCTACACCTTC. Its protein product is CASSEFIRDVRYGYTF.

The chain links TRBV6-6 to TRBJ2-7, with TRBD1 identical over 10 bases. Looked up from germline, CDR1 is MNHNY and CDR2 is SVGAGI (reference sequence). With V trimmed by 2 bases and J by 7 bases, 8 bases remained unmatched. This CDR3 spans 15 amino acids. The CDR3 sequence is CASSYPTGGLGEQYF. CDR3 bases: TGTGCCAGCAGTTACCCGACAGGGGGCCTTGGTGAGCAGTACTTC.

Notes on this clonotype: Sequence at one end of the junction differs from germline and may be a read error. The V call is TRBV12-3 or TRBV12-4, the J call TRBJ2-3, with a tentative D call TRBD2 (7 bases). The CDR3 is 15 amino acids. The CDR3 is CASSFMAGAEDTEYF. In DNA, the CDR3 is TGTGCCAGCAGTTTTATGGCGGGGGCTGAAGATACGGAGTATTTT.

This clonotype was counted only a few times. The rearrangement uses TRBV11-3 and TRBJ2-3, with no clear D. The CDR3 is 14 residues long. V was shortened by 4 bases and J by 2 bases, with 10 bases between the two germline ends. Germline assignment: CDR1 SGHNT and CDR2 YENEEA. In nucleotides, the CDR3 is TGTGCCAGCAGCTCTGAACTTTACACAGATACGCAGTATTTT. It translates to CASSSELYTDTQYF. Supplemented by reference TRBV11-3 and TRBJ2-3, the full variable domain reads EAGVVQSPRYKIIEKKQPVAFWCNPISGHNTLYWYLQNLGQGPELLIRYENEEAVDDSQLPKDRFSAERLKGVDSTLKIQPAELGDSAVYLCASSSELYTDTQYFGPGTRLTVL.

This chain uses TRBV27 with TRBJ1-1; TRBD1 agrees at 7 bases. The V and J ends lost 2 bases and 2 bases, in that order; junction bases with no gene match: 5. Germline loops: CDR1 MNHEY, CDR2 SMNVEV (reference sequence). This CDR3 is built from 15 residues. CDR3 sequence reads: CASSLIYRGNTEAFF. The CDR3 DNA follows: TGTGCCAGCAGTTTAATTTACAGGGGCAACACTGAAGCTTTCTTT.

The table lists this clonotype with a few counts. This chain connects TRBV7-2 to TRBJ1-5, with D perhaps matching TRBD1 (5 bases). The V end was cut by 3 bases, the J end by 9 bases, with 18 bases between. The germline CDR1 and CDR2 sequences are SGHTA and FQGNSA. The CDR3 length is 15 residues. The chain's CDR3 is CASSLRGGFQAPQHF. Written as DNA, the CDR3 is TGTGCCAGCAGCTTGAGGGGCGGATTTCAAGCGCCCCAGCATTTT.

This clonotype showed up just once. The chain recombines TRBV6-5 with TRBJ1-1; 7 bases align to TRBD1. Unmatched junction bases numbered 8, after V lost 6 bases and J lost 4 bases. The CDR3 is 14 residues long. Germline V gene lookup returns CDR1 MNHEY and CDR2 SVGAGI. The CDR3 DNA reads as TGTGCCAGCAGGCCGCATCGACAGGGCACTGAAGCTTTCTTT. Translating gives CASRPHRQGTEAFF.

This clonotype was observed a handful of times. The V call is TRBV11-2, the J call TRBJ1-2; D perhaps matches TRBD1 (5 bases). The germline gives CDR1 SGHAT, CDR2 FQNNGV. The CDR3 runs to 16 residues. The V gene lost 3 bases and the J gene lost 2 bases, with 16 bases spanning the gap. CDR3 residues: CASSLGWRGANYGYTF. The CDR3 DNA sequence: TGTGCCAGCAGCTTGGGGTGGAGGGGAGCAAACTATGGCTACACCTTC.

Only a few counts were recorded for this clonotype. The V call is TRBV2, the J call TRBJ1-2; no clear D. CDR1 is SNHLY and CDR2 is FYNNEI in the germline V gene. This CDR3 is 14 amino acids long. V gave up 6 bases and J gave up 4 bases, with 15 bases separating them. CDR3 sequence (DNA): TGTGCCAGCAGCACAGACTCGACCTCCTATGGCTACACCTTC. As protein: CASSTDSTSYGYTF.

This clonotype was picked up a small number of times. The chain links TRBV15 to TRBJ2-7; D assignment may be TRBD1 or TRBD2 (5 bases each). This CDR3 has 15 amino acids. CDR1 and CDR2 (germline): LNHNV, YYDKDF (reference sequence). Trimming took 3 bases from V and 3 from J, leaving 15 bases between them. CDR3 nucleotide sequence: TGTGCCACCAGCAGTAGCGACAGCTTAAGCTACGAGCAGTACTTC. As protein: CATSSSDSLSYEQYF.

There are a few counts of this clonotype. The J gene is TRBJ1-1, the V gene TRBV15; D remains ambiguous. V was clipped by 3 bases and J by 9 bases, with 11 bases between them. From germline, CDR1 is LNHNV and CDR2 YYDKDF (reference sequence). This CDR3 is built from 12 residues. CDR3 sequence (DNA): TGTGCCACCAGCAGCTCGACGTCTAAAGCTTTCTTT. Its protein is CATSSSTSKAFF.

In this sample, this clonotype turned up many times. In DNA, the CDR3 is TGCGCCAGCAGCTCCCGACAGGGGGCGCGGGCAGATACGCAGTATTTT. Amino acids: CASSSRQGARADTQYF. The chain combines TRBV5-1 with TRBJ2-3; 10 bases are a match to TRBD1. From germline, CDR1 is SGHRS and CDR2 YFSETQ. The V gene end was trimmed by 3 bases and the J gene end by 4 bases; junction bases not matched to a gene: 8. The CDR3 has 16 residues.

The chain carries TRBV4-1 and TRBJ2-3; maybe TRBD1 (6 bases). Germline V gene lookup returns CDR1 MGHRA and CDR2 YSYEKL. Trimming took 4 bases from V and 10 from J, leaving 24 bases between them. The CDR3 length is 16 residues. In DNA, the CDR3 is TGCGCCAGCAGCCTAAACCCATTTTCTTCTAAGGGGGCGCAGTATTTT. It encodes CASSLNPFSSKGAQYF.

This clonotype was counted between two and nine times. V gene TRBV3-1 combines with J gene TRBJ1-2; 9 bases agree with TRBD1. The CDR3 has 16 residues. The V segment lost 4 bases and the J segment 3 bases; nucleotides outside the gene matches: 9. Germline V lookup: CDR1 LGHDT, CDR2 YNNKEL (reference sequence). The CDR3 coding sequence is TGTGCCAGCAGCCGACGGGACAGGGACTGGGACTATGGCTACACCTTC. Encoded protein: CASSRRDRDWDYGYTF.

The sample holds a few counts of this clonotype. This chain uses TRBV5-1 with TRBJ2-5; possibly TRBD2 for D (5 bases). The CDR3 has 13 amino acids. Between the trimmed V and J ends, which lost 4 bases and 1 base, there was a span of 8 bases. The germline CDR1 and CDR2 sequences are SGHRS and YFSETQ. This CDR3 is CASSSRGQETQYF. DNA of the CDR3: TGCGCCAGCAGCAGCCGGGGCCAAGAGACCCAGTACTTC.

The chain carries TRBV29-1 and TRBJ2-1; possibly TRBD1 for D (5 bases). The last part of the DNA fits TRBJ2-7 better; the J call may be wrong. Germline CDR1 SQVTM, CDR2 ANQGSEA. This CDR3 has 15 residues. The CDR3 region has the DNA TGCAGCGTTGAAGATCCAGGGCGATCCTACAATGAGCAGTACTTC. It codes for CSVEDPGRSYNEQYF.

V and J are TRBV2 and TRBJ2-2; 7 positions match TRBD2. CDR1 and CDR2 (germline): SNHLY, FYNNEI. V lost 7 bases to trimming and J lost 1 base; unmatched junction nucleotides: 6. This CDR3 has 15 residues. The CDR3 nucleotides are TGTGCCAGCACCGGCGCGGGGGTGAACACCGGGGAGCTGTTTTTT. It yields the protein CASTGAGVNTGELFF.

This clonotype was observed a few times. CDR3 loop: CASSASGGDPGTDTQYF. CDR3 in DNA: TGTGCCAGCAGTGCCAGCGGGGGAGACCCGGGAACAGATACGCAGTATTTT. The chain links TRBV9 to TRBJ2-3, with TRBD2 matching over 8 bases. The germline gives CDR1 SGDLS, CDR2 YYNGEE. This CDR3 spans 17 amino acids. Trimming took 5 bases from V and 3 from J; bases not matched to a gene: 14.

The rearrangement uses TRBV9 and TRBJ2-3; D may be TRBD2 (7 bases). This CDR3 region has 15 residues. Germline lookup yields CDR1 SGDLS and CDR2 YYNGEE. Trimming took off 2 bases at V and 2 bases at J, with 12 bases between the two ends. This CDR3 reads CASSVGRGPTDTQYF. CDR3 coding DNA: TGTGCCAGCAGCGTGGGGCGGGGGCCCACAGATACGCAGTATTTT.

There are a few counts of this clonotype. V usage is TRBV29-1 and J usage is TRBJ1-2; D gene unclear. This CDR3 is built from 14 residues. In germline, CDR1 is SQVTM, CDR2 ANQGSEA. V lost 0 bases and J 4 bases, leaving 12 bases between the germline ends. The CDR3 nucleotides are TGCAGCGTTGAAGATCGGGCGGGGAGCTATGGCTACACCTTC. This encodes CSVEDRAGSYGYTF.

Remarks on this clonotype: It may be a read error: a sequence one base away is much more abundant. The V call is TRBV7-2, the J call TRBJ2-1; a weak D match, TRBD1 (5 bases). The J call could be wrong; TRBJ2-7 is a better fit for the DNA end. Germline CDR1 SGHTA, CDR2 FQGNSA. The CDR3 loop spans 14 amino acids. The chain's CDR3 is CASSLEYEDNEQYF. The DNA for the CDR3 is TGTGCCAGCAGCTTAGAGTACGAGGACAATGAGCAGTACTTC.

Only a few counts were recorded for this clonotype. The V call is TRBV7-2, the J call TRBJ1-2; TRBD1 is a possible D gene (6 bases). Trimming pared 2 bases from V and 8 bases from J, leaving 21 bases between. The germline V gene has CDR1 SGHTA and CDR2 FQGNSA. This CDR3 has 16 residues. The CDR3 coding sequence is TGTGCCAGCAGCTTAAGGGACATTCGACCTGTGGGGGGCTACACCTTC. Encoded protein: CASSLRDIRPVGGYTF.

This clonotype was detected only a few times. V gene TRBV12-3 or TRBV12-4 combines with J gene TRBJ2-1; TRBD2 might be the D (7 bases). There are 15 residues in the CDR3. Trimming cost V 4 bases and J 0 bases, with 10 bases left between them. In DNA form, the CDR3 reads TGTGCCAGCAGTTCGGGGGGCCCCTCCTACAATGAGCAGTTCTTC. It codes for CASSSGGPSYNEQFF.